The entry below describes one T cell receptor (beta chain). The specificity of this receptor is unknown. No much larger clone is present one base from it, and per-base qualities are unavailable. TCRbeta CDR3 regions were amplified from genomic DNA by means of the immunoSEQ Assay, a bias-controlled multiplex PCR. Under the source paper's analysis protocol: The number of nucleated cells in each sample was estimated by amplification of reference gene primers within the assay. To quantify the absolute abundance of each unique TCRbeta CDR3 rearrangement, sequence reads were collapsed and filtered. For each sample, productive Simpson clonality was calculated by taking the square root of Simpson's diversity index across productive rearrangements. Drawn from immuneACCESS, this table holds only the in-frame rearrangements with V and J called that TCRdb kept. Clones are partly lost; checked studies trace under half to an unresolved V gene and leave the rest unexplained. The DNA gave D and trimming, while V, J and clone size come from that table. The sample table contains more than 100,000 clones; only one count was recorded for 87% of them. The ten largest clones add up to 3.1% of the sample.

The data were taken from a study of blood T cell repertoires in COVID-19 (dated by TCRdb to between 2020 and 2021). For the study in its entirety: The collaborator samples originated in the United States, Italy and Spain and spanned the acute and convalescent phases of COVID-19. Subjects who had been exposed to COVID-19, were actively infected with it, or had recovered from it provided the deeply sampled blood TCRbeta repertoires that made up the dataset. The repertoires were released in a freely available public database intended as a resource for research on the immune response to SARS-CoV-2. The samples were drawn from the first 160 participants of the ongoing ImmuneRACE study and from 1,254 subjects provided by 6 global collaborators. HLA class I and class II types, where available, came from metadata supplied by the sample provider rather than from assay-based typing. A de-identified subject ID, COVID-19 status, age in years and sex were almost always included in the sample metadata. The material from the prospective study consisted of cDNA or gDNA derived from T cells, B-cell-depleted T cells, or PBMCs. Here is what the overall study found, with its caveats: The amount of clinical and demographic metadata varied by source and participant and was provided uncurated.

Collaborating institutions collected whole blood in K2EDTA tubes following their own protocols. For TCRbeta analysis, collaborators shipped samples in one of three forms: frozen whole blood, isolated PBMCs, or DNA extracted from either of those sample types. Including cysteine and phenylalanine, the CDR3 has 13 amino acids. Only CDR3 DNA remains: 39 bases, in frame from the first base. V ends up 6 bases short and J 8 bases short, with an unmatched junction base count of 12. Based on the germline V gene, the CDR1 and CDR2 sequences are SQVTM and ANQGSEA. Recombination connected TRBV29-1 to TRBJ1-1, and TRBD1 aligns with 7 junction nucleotides. Sequenced input: peripheral blood. This clonotype was sampled from a man aged 45 to 65 in a cohort sampled during active COVID-19. Read as DNA, the sequence is TGCAGCGTCGCCCCCCAGAAGACAGGGGAAGCTTTCTTT. Translation gives CSVAPQKTGEAFF. Full variable domain (CDR3 extended with the reference TRBV29-1 and TRBJ1-1 proteins): SAVISQKPSRDICQRGTSLTIQCQVDSQVTMMFWYRQQPGQSLTLIATANQGSEATYESGFVIDKFPISRPNLTFSTLTVSNMSPEDSSIYLCSVAPQKTGEAFFGQGTRLTVV.